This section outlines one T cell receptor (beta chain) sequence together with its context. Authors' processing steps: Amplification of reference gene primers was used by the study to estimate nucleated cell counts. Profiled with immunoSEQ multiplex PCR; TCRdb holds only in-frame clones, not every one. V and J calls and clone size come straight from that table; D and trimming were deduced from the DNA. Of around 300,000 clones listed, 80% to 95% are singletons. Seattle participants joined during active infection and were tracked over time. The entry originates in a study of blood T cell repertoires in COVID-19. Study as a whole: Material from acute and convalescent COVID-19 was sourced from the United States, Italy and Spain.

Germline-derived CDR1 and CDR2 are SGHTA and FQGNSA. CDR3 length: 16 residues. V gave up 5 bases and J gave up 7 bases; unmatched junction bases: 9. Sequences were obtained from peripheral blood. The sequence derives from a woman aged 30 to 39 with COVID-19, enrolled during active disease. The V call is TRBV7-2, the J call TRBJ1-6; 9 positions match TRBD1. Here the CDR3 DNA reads TGTGCCAGCAGCGGCTGGGACAGGGTTGGGAATTCACCCCTCCACTTT. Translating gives CASSGWDRVGNSPLHF.